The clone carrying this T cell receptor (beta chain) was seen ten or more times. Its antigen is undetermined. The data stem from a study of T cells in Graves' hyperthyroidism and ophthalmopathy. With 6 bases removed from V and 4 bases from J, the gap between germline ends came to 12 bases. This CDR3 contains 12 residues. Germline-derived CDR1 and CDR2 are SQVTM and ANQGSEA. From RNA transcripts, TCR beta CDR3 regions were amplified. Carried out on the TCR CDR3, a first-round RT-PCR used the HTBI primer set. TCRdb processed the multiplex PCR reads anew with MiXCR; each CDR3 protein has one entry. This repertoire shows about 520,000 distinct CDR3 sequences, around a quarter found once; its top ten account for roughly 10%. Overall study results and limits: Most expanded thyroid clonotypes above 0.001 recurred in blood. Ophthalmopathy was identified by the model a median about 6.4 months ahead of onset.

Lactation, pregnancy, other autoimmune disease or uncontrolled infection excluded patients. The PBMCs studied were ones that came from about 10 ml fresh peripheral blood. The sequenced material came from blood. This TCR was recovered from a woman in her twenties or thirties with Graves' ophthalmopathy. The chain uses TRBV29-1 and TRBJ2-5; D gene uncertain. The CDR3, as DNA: TGCAGCGTGGCCCAATTCGGAGAGACCCAGTACTTC. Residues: CSVAQFGETQYF.